Sequencing of this T cell receptor beta chain was carried out in a study of OX40 agonist ivuxolimab in advanced cancers. This clone was observed a few times. Assay: immunoSEQ multiplex PCR; the TCRdb copy retains only in-frame clones and omits some. Here the sample spans some 100,000 clones, less than 85% being singletons. V dropped 3 bases and J dropped 4; count of bases not matched to a gene: 10. Germline V lookup: CDR1 SGHDT, CDR2 YYEEEE. CDR3 length: 15 amino acids. This receptor was identified in an adult with an advanced solid tumor such as melanoma, head and neck, liver or kidney cancer. Sample: CD4+ or CD8+ T cells sorted from blood, taken in a trial of the OX40 agonist ivuxolimab. The chain couples TRBV5-6 to TRBJ2-7, with 7 bases fitting TRBD2. CDR3 region: CASSWEGPQNYEQYF. CDR3 DNA sequence: TGTGCCAGCAGCTGGGAGGGACCCCAAAATTACGAGCAGTACTTC.